This T cell receptor (beta chain) was observed in a study of beta chain features in type 1 diabetes (dated by TCRdb to the late 2010s). Regarding the research as a whole: Mean age, gender distribution, total cell number and subset yield were not different between patients and healthy donors. Whereas all 28 donors provided naive and central memory subsets, regulatory and stem cell-like memory subsets were isolated from just 8 patients and roughly eight healthy donors. The study compared TCRB repertoires of sorted circulating CD4+ T cell subsets between recently diagnosed type 1 diabetes patients and matched healthy donors. A total of some 100,000,000 sorted cells were examined across all samples, and the number of cells per subset was strongly correlated with RNA yield.

Including cysteine and phenylalanine, the CDR3 has 13 amino acids. Only the CDR3 part of the read is kept: 39 bases, read in frame from the first base. From a lookup of the germline V gene, CDR1 and CDR2 are SGHRS and YFSETQ. The germline V and J ends show losses of 5 bases and 7 bases respectively, and no gene match explains 8 bases of the junction. This clone came up a few times. Its antigen is currently not known. Per-base qualities were not stored, and no clone one base away is much larger. The High Capacity cDNA Reverse Transcription Kit was used to reverse transcribe all of the isolated RNA, meaning that expressed TCRB transcripts were what got sequenced. Naive, central memory and regulatory T cell samples underwent deep immunoSEQ sequencing, averaging about 3.5 million total reads per sample. Sorted cells were lysed in RLT buffer, and RNA was extracted using DNase-treated RNeasy Micro or Mini kits according to cell number. To prevent cross-contamination, each cell subset was processed individually, whereas patient and healthy donor samples were processed jointly. TCRB sequences were amplified from cDNA with the immunoSEQ multiplex PCR, producing 87-bp fragments spanning the CDR3 region. Sequencing of the amplicons was performed on the Illumina HiSeq platform. In the paper's pipeline: Synthetic template baselines were used to correct PCR bias computationally, reads within Hamming distance 2 were collapsed, and singletons that could not be merged were discarded. Reads were aligned against IMGT so that V, D and J genes, CDR3 length and insertions or deletions at six rearrangement sites could be assigned. Within each subset, clonotype counts were normalized to the number of sorted cells before true diversity and Gini coefficients were calculated with the tcR R package. Repertoire sharing was quantified using the overlap coefficient calculated on TCRB nucleotide sequences. TCRdb took this table from immuneACCESS and kept in-frame rearrangements with V and J called. Such tables lack part of the clones; where checked against another copy, unresolved V genes explain under half of the gap, and the rest is unexplained. V, J and clone size were drawn from that table, and D and trimming were deduced from the DNA. Present in this sample are about 130,000 clones, about 9.2% of which were seen just once. About 0.66% of the sample rests with the top ten.

From each donor, a single peripheral blood sample of approximately 0.11 L on average was drawn into heparinised tubes. A BD FACSAria II was used to sort naive, central memory, regulatory and stem cell-like memory CD4+ T cells with a panel that included CD45RO, CCR7, CD25, CD127, CD95 and CD27. Purity was above 95% for every sorted population. Right away, PBMCs were isolated by Lymphoprep density gradient centrifugation and were stained directly, with no culture step. So that batch effects would be minimized, each experiment stained and sorted samples in pairs, pairing one healthy donor with one patient. Study-wide conclusions, independent of this receptor: The naive, central memory and regulatory TCRB repertoires appeared to resemble one another more closely among patients than among healthy donors. At VDJ recombination sites, type 1 diabetes patients had fewer insertions and more deleted nucleotides, which implies abnormalities in thymic rearrangement. A moderate but significant shortening of TCRB CDR3 length was observed in type 1 diabetes patients in all four CD4+ subsets. Because cDNA was sequenced instead of genomic DNA, activated cells with high expression could be over-represented, although the groups did not differ in activation or CD3 levels. Because the HLA sub-analyses included only small numbers of individuals, any influence of HLA type on TCRB rearrangement was left unresolved. PCR may preferentially amplify shorter templates, but because patient and control samples were amplified and corrected together, any resulting skew would affect both groups equally.

The sample was central memory CD4+ T cells from blood. The rearranged chain carries TRBV5-1 and TRBJ2-5; the central 7 bases match TRBD2. This TCR derives from a man younger than 30 in good health. The CDR3 in this case is CASSLASGGTQYF. The sequenced DNA is TGCGCCAGCAGTTTAGCTAGCGGAGGGACCCAGTACTTC.